These 6 T cell receptor beta chains were sequenced from one sample in a study of blood T cell repertoires in COVID-19. Libraries were prepared by immunoSEQ multiplex PCR; TCRdb keeps only in-frame clonotypes and omits some of them. This sample has 150,000 to 200,000 clones, with about 84% found just once. Material: peripheral blood. The receptors derive from a human donor in a cohort sampled during active COVID-19.

This clone has only one observation. The chain links TRBV10-3 to TRBJ2-5; 13 bases fit TRBD2. Germline CDR1 ENHRY, CDR2 SYGVKD. The CDR3 consists of 17 residues. Trimming cost V 5 bases and J 4 bases; bases outside gene matches: 10. CDR3 sequence: CAISPLAGGTSVETQYF. The CDR3 DNA follows: TGTGCCATCAGTCCACTAGCGGGGGGGACATCCGTAGAGACCCAGTACTTC.

This sequence joins TRBV5-1 and TRBJ2-1; 11 bases are shared with TRBD2. V shed 3 bases and J 0 bases; nucleotides not matched to a gene: 2. The CDR3 covers 16 residues. Germline V lookup: CDR1 SGHRS, CDR2 YFSETQ. CDR3 sequence reads: CASSSLAGASYNEQFF. CDR3 sequence (DNA): TGCGCCAGCAGCTCACTAGCGGGGGCCTCCTACAATGAGCAGTTCTTC.

The rearrangement uses TRBV6-5 and TRBJ1-2; D might be TRBD1 (5 bases). Germline assignment: CDR1 MNHEY and CDR2 SVGAGI. V was cut by 10 bases and J by 8 bases, with 17 bases left in between. The CDR3 has 12 amino acids. Here the CDR3 reads CATPKGGAGYTF. CDR3 nucleotide sequence: TGTGCCACCCCGAAGGGAGGGGCCGGCTACACCTTC.

The V gene is TRBV27, the J gene TRBJ2-1, with 7 bases aligning to TRBD2. CDR1 and CDR2 from the germline V gene are MNHEY and SMNVEV (reference sequence). CDR3 length equals 14 residues. The trim removed 5 bases at V and 6 bases at J, leaving 7 bases unmatched. CDR3 sequence: CASSPQTSSNEQFF. In DNA, the CDR3 is TGTGCCAGCAGTCCCCAGACTAGCAGCAATGAGCAGTTCTTC.

The chain links TRBV3-1 (or the pseudogene TRBV3-2) to TRBJ1-4; D is perhaps TRBD1 (6 bases). The CDR3 is made up of 15 amino acids. Germline CDR1 LGHDT, CDR2 YNNKEL (reference sequence). Trimming pared 4 bases from V and 4 bases from J, leaving 13 bases between. CDR3 amino acids: CASSLQTGGNEKLFF. The DNA for the CDR3 is TGTGCCAGCAGCCTACAGACAGGTGGTAATGAAAAACTGTTTTTT.

The chain has TRBV9 and TRBJ2-7, with 8 positions matching TRBD2. The V segment lost 0 bases and the J segment 7 bases; nucleotides outside the gene matches: 9. Germline lookup yields CDR1 SGDLS and CDR2 YYNGEE. CDR3 length equals 15 residues. CDR3 sequence (DNA): TGTGCCAGCAGCGTAGATGTGGCAGCGGGGGAGGAGCAGTACTTC. Protein product: CASSVDVAAGEEQYF.